The sequence of this TCR beta chain was determined in a study of T cells after yellow fever vaccination. Overall study results and limits: Of the clonotypes, a small share occurred in both CD4 and CD8 compartments. Most clones from primary vaccination resurfaced after the booster (nearly 97% CD4, over 85% CD8). The secondary response peaked faster, at day 5 versus 15, but was weaker.

Template switching with 5'RACE generated the TCR cDNA and added a universal primer site and UMIs. TCRdb called the 5' RACE reads again in MiXCR, with one record for every CDR3 protein. This table holds 600,000 to 750,000 distinct CDR3 sequences, over 9% found once. This clonotype was seen only a few times. Its matching antigen is unknown. CDR3 length: 13 amino acids. V was cut by 2 bases and J by 3 bases, with 9 bases left in between. Per the germline V gene, CDR1 is SGHRS and CDR2 is YFSETQ. The starting material was PBMCs, obtained on the day of the yellow fever booster vaccination. This chain uses TRBV5-1 with TRBJ2-7; D is unresolved. This TCR was recovered from a man aged 30-40 years who received the YFV17D yellow fever vaccine. The CDR3 DNA is TGCGCCAGCAGCTTTGGGGATGACTACGAGCAGTACTTC. Translated, it gives CASSFGDDYEQYF.